This T cell receptor (beta chain) was profiled in a study of T-cell memory formation after mild COVID-19. Study context: Most TCR clusters belonged to a single donor.

The 5'RACE method, run with constant-segment primers, produced TCR alpha and TCR beta cDNA libraries (carrying sample barcodes and UMIs). From the 5' RACE reads, TCRdb called clonotypes with MiXCR, one entry per CDR3 protein. The sample records about 290,000 distinct CDR3 sequences, more than 15% being singletons. The study's findings and limits: Cross-reactive memory apparently joined, as some responding clones appeared in pre-infection memory. Clones which contracted sat mainly in CM and EM if CD4+, and in EMRA if CD8+.

The CDR3 has 13 residues. Trimming shortened V by 2 bases and J by 6 bases, and 8 bases separated the two germline ends. Germline-derived CDR1 and CDR2 are LNHNV and YYDKDF (reference sequence). Remarks on this clonotype: Its antigen is as yet unknown.

The TCR was taken from a man between 18 and 35 years old who had mild COVID-19 (a few samples of this study predate the infection). Cell type and time point are not known. The rearrangement links TRBV15 to TRBJ1-5, with D hard to call. The sequenced sample consisted of PBMCs or a T cell subset sorted from them (not recorded which). This chain's CDR3 is CATSRRSFQPQHF. CDR3 bases: TGTGCCACCAGCAGACGTTCTTTTCAGCCCCAGCATTTT.